These 21 T cell receptor beta chains were sequenced from one sample in a study of blood T cell repertoires in COVID-19 (dated by TCRdb to the early 2020s). Receptors were amplified or captured by the immunoSEQ multiplex PCR assay. As stored in TCRdb, this immuneACCESS dataset retains in-frame rearrangements with V and J assigned. A fraction of the clones does not appear; measured against another copy, unresolved V genes explain less than half of the discrepancy, and the remainder lacks a known reason. Here the sample has about 350,000 clones; around nine tenths occur a single time. The top ten clonotypes cover under 1.2% of the sample. Input material: PBMCs or T cells enriched from blood (not recorded which). The receptor source for this set is a woman aged 25 to 39 who had been exposed to COVID-19.

The chain has TRBV10-3 and TRBJ2-3; no clear D gene. This CDR3 contains 12 residues. Trimming removed 2 bases from V and 5 bases from J, with 5 bases in between. The germline V gene has CDR1 ENHRY and CDR2 SYGVKD. The CDR3 bases are TGTGCCATCAGTGAGGGTAGAGATACGCAGTATTTT. Its translation is CAISEGRDTQYF.

This chain uses TRBV19 with TRBJ2-1; 7 bases agree with TRBD2. The germline gives CDR1 LNHDA, CDR2 SQIVND (reference sequence). This CDR3 is built from 16 residues. Trimming at V came to 0 bases and at J to 2 bases, leaving 4 bases not matched to a gene. CDR3: CASSIDGLVPYNEQFF. The CDR3 bases are TGTGCCAGTAGTATAGACGGACTAGTTCCCTACAATGAGCAGTTCTTC.

The gene calls are TRBV7-9 and TRBJ2-4; 12 bases are a match to TRBD2. Germline V gene sequence: CDR1 SEHNR, CDR2 FQNEAQ (reference sequence). V was pared by 5 bases and J by 8 bases, with 16 bases of the junction left unmatched. This CDR3 contains 18 residues. The CDR3 DNA reads TGTGCCAGCAGCCCCCAATGGACTAGCGGGATCAACGGGGACATTCAGTACTTC. Translation: CASSPQWTSGINGDIQYF.

The rearrangement joins TRBV29-1 to TRBJ2-3; possible D gene TRBD1, 5 bases. The CDR3 totals 14 residues. CDR1 is SQVTM and CDR2 is ANQGSEA in the germline V gene. V lost 1 base and J lost 6, with 14 bases in between. The CDR3 region is CSVEVVGVLDTQYF. The CDR3 coding sequence is TGCAGCGTTGAAGTGGTAGGGGTCCTGGATACGCAGTATTTT.

The V gene is TRBV30, the J gene TRBJ2-7, with 8 bases aligning to TRBD1. This CDR3 is built from 16 residues. Germline V gene sequence: CDR1 GTSNPN, CDR2 SVGIG (reference sequence). J lost 5 bases, V lost 2 bases, and 14 bases had no gene match. CDR3 coding DNA: TGTGCCTGGAGTTTGGGTTGGGGGGACAGGTCCCACGAGCAGTACTTC. Encoded protein: CAWSLGWGDRSHEQYF.

This clone was observed a single time. The chain combines TRBV19 with TRBJ1-1; D may be TRBD1 (5 bases). From germline, CDR1 is LNHDA and CDR2 SQIVND (reference sequence). This CDR3 contains 13 residues. V was clipped by 6 bases and J by 2 bases, with 10 bases between them. In DNA, the CDR3 is TGTGCCAGTAGCCGGACAATCAACACTGAAGCTTTCTTT. Its protein product is CASSRTINTEAFF.

The chain uses TRBV9 and TRBJ2-7, with 8 bases matching TRBD1. From germline, CDR1 is SGDLS and CDR2 YYNGEE. J lost 3 bases, V lost 2 bases, and 7 bases had no gene match. This CDR3 spans 15 amino acids. CDR3 amino acids: CASSVDPGQGYEQYF. CDR3 nucleotides: TGTGCCAGCAGCGTTGACCCTGGACAGGGCTACGAGCAGTACTTC. Based on the CDR3 plus reference TRBV9 and TRBJ2-7, the full variable domain is DSGVTQTPKHLITATGQRVTLRCSPRSGDLSVYWYQQSLDQGLQFLIQYYNGEERAKGNILERFSAQQFPDLHSELNLSSLELGDSALYFCASSVDPGQGYEQYFGPGTRLTVT.

This rearrangement joins TRBV3-1 (or the pseudogene TRBV3-2) to TRBJ2-7; 7 bases are shared with TRBD2. J gave up 2 bases and V 4 bases, and 11 bases lay outside the gene matches. This CDR3 is 16 amino acids long. Germline V gene data show CDR1 as LGHDT and CDR2 as YNNKEL (reference sequence). The CDR3 spells CASSPRGGESTYEQYF. The CDR3 region has the DNA TGTGCCAGCAGCCCCCGTGGGGGGGAGTCTACCTACGAGCAGTACTTC.

J is TRBJ2-7 and V is TRBV3-1 (or the pseudogene TRBV3-2); 9 nucleotides align to TRBD1. With 0 bases clipped from V and 3 bases from J, the junction kept 12 bases outside the gene matches. The CDR3 runs to 18 residues. The V gene's germline CDR1 is LGHDT and CDR2 YNNKEL (reference sequence). The CDR3 DNA reads TGTGCCAGCAGCCAAGATGTAGTGGCGGCGGGACAGGGCTACGAGCAGTACTTC. Protein sequence: CASSQDVVAAGQGYEQYF.

The V and J genes are TRBV19 and TRBJ1-2; 7 bases are a match to TRBD1. The CDR3 consists of 14 residues. Germline CDR1 and CDR2: LNHDA and SQIVND (reference sequence). Unmatched junction bases numbered 9, after V lost 3 bases and J lost 8 bases. This chain's CDR3 is CASSILTGWDGYTF. The CDR3 DNA is TGTGCCAGTAGTATCTTGACAGGGTGGGACGGCTACACCTTC. Filled out from reference TRBV19 and TRBJ1-2, the complete variable domain reads DGGITQSPKYLFRKEGQNVTLSCEQNLNHDAMYWYRQDPGQGLRLIYYSQIVNDFQKGDIAEGYSVSREKKESFPLTVTSAQKNPTAFYLCASSILTGWDGYTFGSGTRLTVV.

The V call is TRBV5-1, the J call TRBJ1-5, with 7 bases aligning to TRBD1. V shed 4 bases and J 8 bases; nucleotides not matched to a gene: 9. The CDR3 sequence is 14 residues long. Germline CDR1 and CDR2: SGHRS and YFSETQ. The DNA of the CDR3 is TGCGCCAGCAGCATTCGACAGGGTTTCAAGCCCCAGCATTTT. This gives the protein CASSIRQGFKPQHF.

The J gene is TRBJ2-1, the V gene TRBV27; 7 bases are shared with TRBD2. The ends lost 6 bases at V and 0 bases at J; junction bases unmatched: 8. CDR1 and CDR2 (germline): MNHEY, SMNVEV (reference sequence). The CDR3 consists of 16 residues. This chain's CDR3 is CASRGGSPSSYNEQFF. CDR3 DNA: TGTGCCAGCAGGGGCGGGAGCCCCAGCTCCTACAATGAGCAGTTCTTC.

This chain links TRBV29-1 with TRBJ2-7, with D perhaps TRBD1 (6 bases). The germline V gene has CDR1 SQVTM and CDR2 ANQGSEA. The CDR3 runs 13 residues. V lost 4 bases and J 4 bases, leaving 14 bases between the germline ends. The CDR3 DNA reads as TGCAGCGTTGCACAGGGCCTTGAGTACGAGCAGTACTTC. Translating gives CSVAQGLEYEQYF.

The J gene is TRBJ1-2, the V gene TRBV28, with 7 bases identical to TRBD1. Trimming at V came to 8 bases and at J to 8 bases, leaving 11 bases not matched to a gene. The CDR3 consists of 13 residues. CDR1 is MDHEN, CDR2 SYDVKM, per germline. The CDR3 region has the DNA TGTGCCAGCCATCCCGGGACAGCCCCCGGCTACACCTTC. It yields the protein CASHPGTAPGYTF.

The sample holds many counts of this clone. The rearrangement links TRBV28 to TRBJ2-7; 12 bases map to TRBD2. CDR3 length: 16 amino acids. Germline lookup yields CDR1 MDHEN and CDR2 SYDVKM. Trimming removed 4 bases from V and 7 bases from J; junction bases left unmatched: 11. The chain's CDR3 is CASSSSRLAGDGEQYF. The DNA for the CDR3 is TGTGCCAGCAGTTCCTCCCGACTAGCGGGAGATGGGGAGCAGTACTTC. Full variable domain (missing parts from reference TRBV28 and TRBJ2-7): DVKVTQSSRYLVKRTGEKVFLECVQDMDHENMFWYRQDPGLGLRLIYFSYDVKMKEKGDIPEGYSVSREKKERFSLILESASTNQTSMYLCASSSSRLAGDGEQYFGPGTRLTVT.

This clone was counted a single time. The rearrangement links TRBV29-1 to TRBJ1-5, with D hard to call. V was cut by 0 bases and J by 6 bases, with 9 bases left in between. The CDR3 is made up of 13 amino acids. The germline V gene encodes CDR1 SQVTM and CDR2 ANQGSEA. CDR3: CSVEDTEGQPQHF. The CDR3, as DNA: TGCAGCGTTGAAGACACAGAGGGTCAGCCCCAGCATTTT.

The V and J genes are TRBV27 and TRBJ2-7, with D possibly TRBD1 on 5 matching bases. Germline V CDR1 and CDR2: MNHEY, SMNVEV (reference sequence). The CDR3 is 13 amino acids. Trimming shortened V by 4 bases and J by 1 base, and 8 bases separated the two germline ends. Here the CDR3 DNA reads TGTGCCAGCAGTTCTGACAGTTCCTACGAGCAGTACTTC. Translating gives CASSSDSSYEQYF.

This clone was seen a single time. The rearrangement links TRBV5-1 to TRBJ2-7; 10 positions match TRBD2. The junction had 7 bases not matched to a gene; V was cut back by 4 bases and J by 0 bases. Germline CDR1 SGHRS, CDR2 YFSETQ. The CDR3 covers 16 residues. CDR3 residues: CASSPPGLASSYEQYF. The DNA of the CDR3 is TGCGCCAGCAGCCCCCCGGGACTAGCGAGCTCCTACGAGCAGTACTTC.

CDR3 nucleotide sequence: TGTGCCAGCAGCTTGGCCGGAGAGAGTACGGCTCGAAACACCATATATTTT. Translating gives CASSLAGESTARNTIYF. This chain connects TRBV5-4 to TRBJ1-3; D gene uncertain. In germline, CDR1 is SGHNT, CDR2 YYREEE (reference sequence). The length of the CDR3 is 17 residues. V was cut by 0 bases and J by 5 bases, with 18 bases left in between.

The chain joins TRBV10-3 to TRBJ1-2; D is unresolved. The V and J ends lost 0 bases and 2 bases respectively, with 10 bases between them. Germline V CDR1 and CDR2: ENHRY, SYGVKD. The CDR3 is 15 residues long. The CDR3 DNA follows: TGTGCCATCAGTGAGTCCCGTAACACCAACTATGGCTACACCTTC. As protein: CAISESRNTNYGYTF.

This chain uses TRBV5-1 with TRBJ2-7; 8 bases map to TRBD1. The junction had 7 bases not matched to a gene; V was cut back by 3 bases and J by 2 bases. This CDR3 spans 15 amino acids. Germline V gives CDR1 SGHRS, CDR2 YFSETQ. In DNA form, the CDR3 reads TGCGCCAGCAGCTCGCTAGACAGGGGTCCCTACGAGCAGTACTTC. This gives the protein CASSSLDRGPYEQYF. The full variable domain, in which reference TRBV5-1 and TRBJ2-7 provide the parts outside the CDR3, is KAGVTQTPRYLIKTRGQQVTLSCSPISGHRSVSWYQQTPGQGLQFLFEYFSETQRNKGNFPGRFSGRQFSNSRSEMNVSTLELGDSALYLCASSSLDRGPYEQYFGPGTRLTVT.